Shown below are 6 T cell receptor beta chains from a single sample sequenced in a study of blood T cell repertoires in COVID-19. Measured with immunoSEQ multiplex PCR; TCRdb has only the in-frame clones, and not every one. Of about 150,000 clones listed, 76% are singletons. The sequenced sample consisted of peripheral blood. The receptor set was obtained from a man aged 55 to 70 with acute or convalescent COVID-19.

This chain links TRBV14 with TRBJ2-5, with TRBD2 matching over 14 bases. This CDR3 is 19 amino acids long. In germline, CDR1 is SGHDN, CDR2 FVKESK. J was trimmed by 4 bases and V by 4 bases; bases with no gene match: 14. CDR3 coding DNA: TGTGCCAGCAGCCCGAACAGGTTGACTAGCGGGAGGGCCAGAGAGACCCAGTACTTC. It is translated as CASSPNRLTSGRARETQYF.

The chain is built from TRBV18 and TRBJ1-2, with D unclear. The V and J ends lost 3 bases and 3 bases respectively, with 11 bases between them. Germline values: CDR1 KGHSH, CDR2 LQKENI. The CDR3 totals 14 residues. The CDR3 loop is CASSPSEGDYGYTF. The DNA of the CDR3 is TGTGCCAGCTCACCGAGCGAAGGCGACTATGGCTACACCTTC.

V gene TRBV19 combines with J gene TRBJ2-1; TRBD2 aligns across 7 bases. The CDR3 sequence is 12 residues long. V lost 8 bases, J lost 6 bases, and 4 bases stayed unmatched. Germline CDR1 and CDR2: LNHDA and SQIVND (reference sequence). CDR3 coding DNA: TGTGCCAGTGGGGACTACCTCAATGAGCAGTTCTTC. Translating gives CASGDYLNEQFF.

In DNA, the CDR3 is TGCGCCAGCAGCTTGGTCCTTCTCTCTAGCACAGATACGCAGTATTTT. Translated, it gives CASSLVLLSSTDTQYF. The V and J genes are TRBV5-1 and TRBJ2-3; D gene ambiguous. The CDR3 is made up of 16 amino acids. The V end lost 0 bases, the J end lost 0 bases, and 11 bases lay between the germline ends. CDR1 and CDR2 from the germline V gene are SGHRS and YFSETQ. Filled out from reference TRBV5-1 and TRBJ2-3, the complete variable domain reads KAGVTQTPRYLIKTRGQQVTLSCSPISGHRSVSWYQQTPGQGLQFLFEYFSETQRNKGNFPGRFSGRQFSNSRSEMNVSTLELGDSALYLCASSLVLLSSTDTQYFGPGTRLTVL.

The chain is built from TRBV18 and TRBJ2-3; TRBD2 agrees at 13 bases. The germline V gene has CDR1 KGHSH and CDR2 LQKENI. V shed 3 bases, J shed 4 bases, and the junction held 4 bases outside the gene matches. The CDR3 is 16 residues long. CDR3 sequence: CASSPRTSGGSDTQYF. Here the CDR3 DNA reads TGTGCCAGCTCACCGAGGACTAGCGGGGGTTCAGATACGCAGTATTTT.

CDR3 loop: CASSQRGQGFRMNTEAFF. For the CDR3, the DNA is TGTGCCAGCAGCCAAAGGGGGCAGGGGTTCCGGATGAACACTGAAGCTTTCTTT. The chain combines TRBV7-8 with TRBJ1-1, with 7 bases that match TRBD1. V lost 5 bases and J lost 0; bases outside the gene matches: 15. CDR3 length: 18 residues. Germline CDR1 SGHVS, CDR2 FQNEAQ.